This entry lists 32 T cell receptor beta chains sequenced from one sample in a study of CD4 T cells in relation to SARS-CoV-2 and coronaviruses. No antigen has been identified for these receptors. TCRdb keeps only in-frame clones here, not all; method: immunoSEQ multiplex PCR. Here the sample spans around 41,000 clones, 84% being singletons. Sequenced sample: naive CD4+ T cells from PBMCs, cultured in vitro. Subset given: naive CD4+ T cells isolated by negative enrichment. The receptor set was obtained from an adult with COVID-19.

V and J are TRBV11-2 and TRBJ2-7; tentative D call: TRBD1 (6 bases). Germline V gene sequence: CDR1 SGHAT, CDR2 FQNNGV. The CDR3 runs 15 residues. Trimming took off 5 bases at V and 6 bases at J, with 20 bases between the two ends. The CDR3 sequence is CASSPRTAEGAEQYF. DNA for the CDR3: TGTGCCAGCAGCCCGCGGACAGCTGAAGGGGCCGAGCAGTACTTC.

V usage is TRBV10-3 and J usage is TRBJ2-3; 7 bases align to TRBD2. The trim removed 3 bases at V and 3 bases at J, leaving 9 bases unmatched. Germline assignment: CDR1 ENHRY and CDR2 SYGVKD. The CDR3 runs to 16 residues. The CDR3 reads CAISDTRREWTDTQYF. The CDR3 region has the DNA TGTGCCATCAGTGATACCCGGCGGGAGTGGACAGATACGCAGTATTTT.

The V call is TRBV5-4, the J call TRBJ2-3; a weak D match, TRBD1 (5 bases). The V gene lost 1 base and the J gene lost 2 bases, with 8 bases spanning the gap. The CDR3 runs 14 residues. Germline CDR1 is SGHNT and CDR2 is YYREEE (reference sequence). CDR3 coding DNA: TGTGCCAGCAGCTTGAGACAGAACACAGATACGCAGTATTTT. Amino acids: CASSLRQNTDTQYF.

This clone was seen a handful of times. This chain connects TRBV6-1 to TRBJ1-1; D is unresolved. The ends were cut back, 2 bases at V and 4 bases at J, with 2 bases in the middle. The CDR3 contains 11 residues. In germline, CDR1 is MNHNS, CDR2 SASEGT. CDR3: CASSESTEAFF. In DNA, the CDR3 is TGTGCCAGCAGTGAATCCACTGAAGCTTTCTTT.

The chain uses TRBV7-9 and TRBJ2-7, with 9 nucleotides matching TRBD1. The CDR3 runs to 15 residues. The V gene's germline CDR1 is SEHNR and CDR2 FQNEAQ (reference sequence). The V and J ends lost 6 bases and 1 base, in that order; junction bases with no gene match: 7. The CDR3 DNA follows: TGTGCCAGCAGTCGTTCTGGACAGGGGTCCTACGAGCAGTACTTC. Protein: CASSRSGQGSYEQYF.

This chain uses TRBV15 with TRBJ2-2; 8 bases align to TRBD2. The CDR3 is 17 residues long. J lost 0 bases, V lost 6 bases, and 9 bases had no gene match. Germline-derived CDR1 and CDR2 are LNHNV and YYDKDF (reference sequence). CDR3 region: CATRQRVGLANTGELFF. The CDR3 nucleotides read TGTGCCACCAGGCAGCGTGTGGGACTAGCGAACACCGGGGAGCTGTTTTTT.

This chain uses TRBV19 with TRBJ2-4, with 8 bases lining up with TRBD2. The CDR3 has 13 residues. After removal of 6 bases from V and 9 bases from J, the junction contained 7 bases not matched to a gene. Germline V CDR1 and CDR2: LNHDA, SQIVND (reference sequence). CDR3 sequence: CASSEGLDGIQYF. The CDR3 DNA reads as TGTGCCAGTAGCGAGGGACTAGATGGCATTCAGTACTTC. The full variable domain, with the rest looked up from reference TRBV19 and TRBJ2-4, is DGGITQSPKYLFRKEGQNVTLSCEQNLNHDAMYWYRQDPGQGLRLIYYSQIVNDFQKGDIAEGYSVSREKKESFPLTVTSAQKNPTAFYLCASSEGLDGIQYFGAGTRLSVL.

This clone has only one observation. The chain uses TRBV7-2 and TRBJ2-1; TRBD2 agrees at 10 bases. Germline V gene lookup returns CDR1 SGHTA and CDR2 FQGNSA. The V and J ends lost 5 bases and 0 bases, in that order; junction bases with no gene match: 1. The CDR3 sequence is 15 residues long. The CDR3 sequence is CASSSGRGSYNEQFF. DNA for the CDR3: TGTGCCAGCAGCAGCGGGAGGGGCTCCTACAATGAGCAGTTCTTC.

V usage is TRBV20-1 and J usage is TRBJ1-6; maybe TRBD1 (6 bases). The CDR3 is 15 residues long. Germline V gives CDR1 DFQATT, CDR2 SNEGSKA (reference sequence). V was pared by 3 bases and J by 6 bases, with 15 bases between. CDR3 amino acids: CSASQKTGPNSPLHF. The CDR3 DNA reads as TGCAGTGCTAGTCAAAAGACAGGCCCTAATTCACCCCTCCACTTT.

The chain is built from TRBV4-1 and TRBJ2-3; TRBD2 aligns across 8 bases. The J segment lost 3 bases and the V segment lost 1 base, leaving 6 bases of the junction unmatched. This CDR3 spans 16 amino acids. Germline CDR1 reads MGHRA; CDR2 reads YSYEKL. The CDR3 DNA follows: TGCGCCAGCAGCCAAGTGGCGGGAGGATGGACAGATACGCAGTATTTT. Translated, it gives CASSQVAGGWTDTQYF.

The chain carries TRBV4-1 and TRBJ2-2, with 13 bases identical to TRBD2. Trimming took 7 bases from V and 5 from J; bases not matched to a gene: 4. The CDR3 spans 15 residues. Per the germline V gene, CDR1 is MGHRA and CDR2 is YSYEKL. CDR3 loop: CASTLLAGGTGELFF. DNA for the CDR3: TGCGCCAGCACCCTACTAGCGGGAGGGACCGGGGAGCTGTTTTTT.

V and J are TRBV2 and TRBJ2-6; 11 nucleotides align to TRBD2. This CDR3 contains 18 residues. V was clipped by 6 bases and J by 2 bases; unmatched bases: 9. Germline assignment: CDR1 SNHLY and CDR2 FYNNEI. DNA for the CDR3: TGTGCCAGCAGGGGAGAACTAGCGGGAGATACTGGGGCCAACGTCCTGACTTTC. Its protein is CASRGELAGDTGANVLTF.

The genes are TRBV29-1 and TRBJ2-7; 9 positions agree with TRBD2. Germline loops: CDR1 SQVTM, CDR2 ANQGSEA. The V gene end was trimmed by 4 bases and the J gene end by 4 bases; junction bases not matched to a gene: 8. The CDR3 extends over 14 amino acids. The CDR3, as DNA: TGCAGCGTTGGACAGACTAGCGGTTATTACGAGCAGTACTTC. Its protein is CSVGQTSGYYEQYF.

V and J are TRBV5-1 and TRBJ2-2; no clear D. The germline CDR1 and CDR2 sequences are SGHRS and YFSETQ. V dropped 0 bases and J dropped 6 bases, with 9 bases sitting between them. The CDR3 is made up of 14 amino acids. This CDR3 reads CASSLERFAGELFF. In nucleotides, the CDR3 is TGCGCCAGCAGCTTGGAGAGGTTTGCCGGGGAGCTGTTTTTT. The full variable domain, with the rest looked up from reference TRBV5-1 and TRBJ2-2, is KAGVTQTPRYLIKTRGQQVTLSCSPISGHRSVSWYQQTPGQGLQFLFEYFSETQRNKGNFPGRFSGRQFSNSRSEMNVSTLELGDSALYLCASSLERFAGELFFGEGSRLTVL.

The J gene is TRBJ1-1, the V gene TRBV14; D not resolved. The CDR3 runs 14 residues. Germline lookup yields CDR1 SGHDN and CDR2 FVKESK. Trimming cost V 3 bases and J 4 bases, with 12 bases left between them. CDR3 region: CASSQLSRGTEAFF. CDR3 coding DNA: TGTGCCAGCAGCCAGCTATCCAGAGGCACTGAAGCTTTCTTT.

The chain is built from TRBV4-1 and TRBJ2-7; D possibly corresponds to TRBD1 (5 bases). The CDR3 runs 20 residues. Looked up from germline, CDR1 is MGHRA and CDR2 is YSYEKL. Between the trimmed V and J ends, which lost 0 bases and 4 bases, there was a span of 28 bases. The CDR3 sequence is CASSQDVGLWVRPTSYEQYF. The CDR3 nucleotides are TGCGCCAGCAGCCAAGATGTGGGGCTATGGGTTCGACCCACGAGTTACGAGCAGTACTTC.

This chain connects TRBV28 to TRBJ2-7, with D perhaps being TRBD1 or TRBD2 (6 bases each). Germline CDR1 MDHEN, CDR2 SYDVKM. The CDR3 contains 16 residues. V lost 6 bases to trimming and J lost 7 bases, with 25 bases between them. Written as DNA, the CDR3 is TGTGCCAGCAGCTTGACCCTGGGGGGCCCGGGGACGGAGCAGTACTTC. As protein: CASSLTLGGPGTEQYF. The variable domain in full, completed from reference TRBV28 and TRBJ2-7, reads DVKVTQSSRYLVKRTGEKVFLECVQDMDHENMFWYRQDPGLGLRLIYFSYDVKMKEKGDIPEGYSVSREKKERFSLILESASTNQTSMYLCASSLTLGGPGTEQYFGPGTRLTVT.

The chain joins TRBV9 to TRBJ2-5; D might be TRBD1 (5 bases). V was pared by 4 bases and J by 4 bases, with 8 bases between. The germline V gene has CDR1 SGDLS and CDR2 YYNGEE. This CDR3 contains 12 residues. The CDR3 reads CASSPQGETQYF. The CDR3 DNA follows: TGTGCCAGCAGCCCGCAGGGAGAGACCCAGTACTTC.

The rearrangement joins TRBV2 to TRBJ1-5; D remains ambiguous. Trimming pared 3 bases from V and 0 bases from J, leaving 9 bases between. This CDR3 is 15 amino acids long. Per the germline V gene, CDR1 is SNHLY and CDR2 is FYNNEI. DNA for the CDR3: TGTGCCAGCAGTGAGGGCGGGAATAGCAATCAGCCCCAGCATTTT. Residues: CASSEGGNSNQPQHF.

The chain combines TRBV4-2 with TRBJ2-5, with 8 bases aligning to TRBD2. This CDR3 comprises 15 residues. The trim removed 3 bases at V and 4 bases at J, leaving 7 bases unmatched. Germline CDR1 and CDR2: LGHNA and YNFKEQ. The CDR3 DNA sequence: TGTGCCAGCAGCCAGACTAGCGTACCTGGAGAGACCCAGTACTTC. Amino acids: CASSQTSVPGETQYF.

CDR3 amino acids: CASSSLYETNTGELFF. DNA for the CDR3: TGTGCCAGCAGTTCATTATACGAGACGAACACCGGGGAGCTGTTTTTT. The rearrangement joins TRBV28 to TRBJ2-2; D unresolved. CDR1 MDHEN and CDR2 SYDVKM come from the germline V gene. V was clipped by 4 bases and J by 0 bases, with 12 bases between them. The CDR3 sequence is 16 residues long.

The chain uses TRBV7-2 and TRBJ1-5; D gene unclear. The CDR3 consists of 15 residues. Per germline, CDR1 SGHTA and CDR2 FQGNSA. Trimming cost V 3 bases and J 0 bases, with 9 bases left between them. The CDR3, as DNA: TGTGCCAGCAGCTTTGGACGGGGTAGCAATCAGCCCCAGCATTTT. This sequence encodes CASSFGRGSNQPQHF. The whole variable domain, remainder taken from reference TRBV7-2 and TRBJ1-5, is GAGVSQSPSNKVTEKGKDVELRCDPISGHTALYWYRQSLGQGLEFLIYFQGNSAPDKSGLPSDRFSAERTGGSVSTLTIQRTQQEDSAVYLCASSFGRGSNQPQHFGDGTRLSIL.

V usage is TRBV6-4 and J usage is TRBJ1-4; D remains ambiguous. From germline, CDR1 is MRHNA and CDR2 SNTAGT. Trimming took 7 bases from V and 6 from J, leaving 24 bases between them. The CDR3 length is 17 residues. The CDR3 protein is CASIRPTLGPADEKLFF. CDR3 nucleotides: TGTGCCAGCATCCGACCAACTCTAGGGCCAGCGGATGAAAAACTGTTTTTT.

The chain carries TRBV7-3 and TRBJ2-2, with TRBD1 matching over 7 bases. The germline CDR1 and CDR2 sequences are SGHTA and FQGTGA. CDR3 length: 15 amino acids. The junction had 2 bases not matched to a gene; V was cut back by 2 bases and J by 2 bases. This chain's CDR3 is CASSLRQGNTGELFF. CDR3 DNA: TGTGCCAGCAGCTTACGACAGGGCAACACCGGGGAGCTGTTTTTT.

This chain connects TRBV7-9 to TRBJ2-7; D uncertain. Germline V gives CDR1 SEHNR, CDR2 FQNEAQ (reference sequence). This CDR3 has 14 residues. V dropped 4 bases and J dropped 6 bases, with 16 bases sitting between them. The CDR3 DNA sequence: TGTGCCAGCAGCTATCCGTTTCTTATAGGCGAGCAGTACTTC. Residues: CASSYPFLIGEQYF.

V gene TRBV4-2 combines with J gene TRBJ2-1; possibly TRBD2 for D (6 bases). V shed 1 base and J shed 7 bases, with 14 bases lying between them. The CDR3 is 15 residues long. Per germline, CDR1 LGHNA and CDR2 YNFKEQ. The CDR3 DNA reads as TGTGCCAGCAGCCAAGCAAACCGGGGGACGAATGAGCAGTTCTTC. Its translation is CASSQANRGTNEQFF.

V usage is TRBV7-2 and J usage is TRBJ2-6, with D perhaps TRBD1 (6 bases). V lost 2 bases and J 0 bases, leaving 17 bases between the germline ends. The CDR3 sequence is 19 residues long. The germline V gene encodes CDR1 SGHTA and CDR2 FQGNSA. The chain's CDR3 is CASSLSPPTGNSGANVLTF. CDR3 DNA sequence: TGTGCCAGCAGCTTATCCCCCCCGACAGGCAACTCTGGGGCCAACGTCCTGACTTTC.

The V call is TRBV7-2, the J call TRBJ2-3, with 10 bases lining up with TRBD1. Germline assignment: CDR1 SGHTA and CDR2 FQGNSA. With V trimmed by 4 bases and J by 4 bases, 2 bases remained unmatched. The CDR3 is made up of 14 amino acids. The CDR3: CASSSTGGADTQYF. CDR3 bases: TGTGCCAGCAGCTCGACAGGGGGCGCAGATACGCAGTATTTT.

V is TRBV15 and J is TRBJ2-2; 7 bases match TRBD1. The germline V gene encodes CDR1 LNHNV and CDR2 YYDKDF (reference sequence). The CDR3 is 14 residues long. The ends lost 2 bases at V and 3 bases at J; junction bases unmatched: 0. The DNA of the CDR3 is TGTGCCACCAGCAGACAGGGGGACACCGGGGAGCTGTTTTTT. Translating it yields CATSRQGDTGELFF.

This chain uses TRBV5-1 with TRBJ1-1; the D is unclear. The CDR3 consists of 14 residues. Germline lookup yields CDR1 SGHRS and CDR2 YFSETQ. The V end lost 0 bases, the J end lost 2 bases, and 8 bases lay between the germline ends. Here the CDR3 DNA reads TGCGCCAGCAGCTTGGCCCCGCGTAACACTGAAGCTTTCTTT. This encodes CASSLAPRNTEAFF.

This clone was seen only a few times. The chain is built from TRBV19 and TRBJ2-2; D tentatively reads TRBD1 or TRBD2 (5 bases each). The CDR3 length is 15 residues. Per germline, CDR1 LNHDA and CDR2 SQIVND (reference sequence). V was cut by 9 bases and J by 4 bases, with 18 bases left in between. The CDR3 region is CASRDWGQLTGELFF. CDR3 nucleotides: TGTGCCAGCCGGGATTGGGGCCAGCTCACCGGGGAGCTGTTTTTT. The entire variable domain, with the rest obtained from reference TRBV19 and TRBJ2-2, is as follows: DGGITQSPKYLFRKEGQNVTLSCEQNLNHDAMYWYRQDPGQGLRLIYYSQIVNDFQKGDIAEGYSVSREKKESFPLTVTSAQKNPTAFYLCASRDWGQLTGELFFGEGSRLTVL.

The table lists this clone with a few counts. V usage is TRBV7-8 and J usage is TRBJ2-4; 8 bases map to TRBD1. CDR3 length equals 15 residues. With V trimmed by 3 bases and J by 7 bases, 8 bases remained unmatched. Germline-derived CDR1 and CDR2 are SGHVS and FQNEAQ. The CDR3 loop reads CASSFPLGTGNIQYF. CDR3 DNA sequence: TGTGCCAGCAGCTTCCCGCTCGGGACAGGCAACATTCAGTACTTC.